The rows below give T cell receptor beta chains drawn from one sample of a study of blood T cell repertoires in COVID-19. The data were produced by immunoSEQ multiplex PCR, yet TCRdb's version contains in-frame clones alone and is incomplete. The sample records about 330,000 clones, 88% being singletons. Sequencing was carried out using PBMCs or T cells enriched from blood (not recorded which). The receptors here all came from a man aged 25 to 40 who had recovered from COVID-19. Both conserved end residues are part of each CDR3. Size is omitted from some rows. Given values are once, few, many or a class for expanded clones.

clone_size: -
v_call: TRBV28
j_call: TRBJ2-5
cdr3_aa: CASSSGRDAYF

clone_size: -
v_call: TRBV9
j_call: TRBJ2-2
cdr3_aa: CASSVMSGEAGELFF

clone_size: -
v_call: TRBV13
j_call: TRBJ2-7
cdr3_aa: CASSTSGSEQYF

clone_size: -
v_call: TRBV9
j_call: TRBJ2-5
cdr3_aa: CASSVGDTERFETQYF

clone_size: few
v_call: TRBV2
j_call: TRBJ1-2
cdr3_aa: CASRGQGMSGYTF

clone_size: -
v_call: TRBV7-9
j_call: TRBJ2-7
cdr3_aa: CASSLAGGPSYEQYF

clone_size: -
v_call: TRBV11-2
j_call: TRBJ1-2
cdr3_aa: CASSLGGNGYTF

clone_size: -
v_call: TRBV11-2
j_call: TRBJ2-5
cdr3_aa: CASSPRGRQIQETQYF

clone_size: -
v_call: TRBV30
j_call: TRBJ1-1
cdr3_aa: CAWSVGGNTEAFF

clone_size: -
v_call: TRBV24-1
j_call: TRBJ2-7
cdr3_aa: CATSDGTGGGVYEQYF